Listed below are T cell receptor beta chains from one sample, sequenced in a study of shared clonotypes between healthy human individuals. The method was immunoSEQ multiplex PCR; TCRdb's version includes in-frame clones alone and lacks a portion of them. The sample shows 850,000 to 1,200,000 clones, around 74% of them seen only once. Material: memory CD4+ T cells sorted from blood. The receptors stem from a man between 18 and 29 years old in good health. Each CDR3 is given with its conserved first and last residue. Each record gives: clone size, J gene, V gene, D gene, CDR3 DNA, CDR3 protein. The D gene is left open where the match is weak. The size of a clone is reported for some rows only, either as once, few or many, or as a class for expanded clones.

few	TRBJ1-2	TRBV2	.	TGTGCCAGCAGTTACCAGGTTGGCTATGGCTACACCTTC	CASSYQVGYGYTF
few	TRBJ1-1	TRBV7-2	.	TGTGCCAGCAGCTTCGGACAAAAGAACACTGAAGCTTTCTTT	CASSFGQKNTEAFF
.	TRBJ1-4	TRBV20-1	.	TGCAGTGCTGAAACACAGGAAAAACTGTTTTTT	CSAETQEKLFF
.	TRBJ1-2	TRBV4-1	TRBD1	TGCGCCAGCAGCCAAACGGGACAGGGGGAGGGTGGCTACACCTTC	CASSQTGQGEGGYTF
.	TRBJ1-3	TRBV4-3	.	TGCGCCAGCAGCCAAGATCTCCCGGCCGGACCCTCTGGAAACACCATATATTTT	CASSQDLPAGPSGNTIYF
once	TRBJ1-5	TRBV28	.	TGTGCCAGCAGCCCGTCTTCCAGCAATCAGCCCCAGCATTTT	CASSPSSSNQPQHF
.	TRBJ1-6	TRBV7-9	.	TGTGCCAGCAGCTTAGAAGATAATTCACCCCTCCACTTT	CASSLEDNSPLHF
.	TRBJ2-1	TRBV7-2	TRBD1	TGTGCCAGCAGCTGGGGACAGGGGGCCGATGAGCAGTTCTTC	CASSWGQGADEQFF
.	TRBJ1-1	TRBV25-1	TRBD1	TGTGCCAGCGTGGGACAGCTGAACACTGAAGCTTTCTTT	CASVGQLNTEAFF
.	TRBJ1-3	TRBV7-2	TRBD1	TGTGCCAGCAGCTTAGCGATAGGACAGGGGGCCAGGAGCTCTGGAAACACCATATATTTT	CASSLAIGQGARSSGNTIYF
.	TRBJ2-2	TRBV7-3	.	TGTGCCAGCAGCTTATACGGCAAGGACACCGGGGAGCTGTTTTTT	CASSLYGKDTGELFF
.	TRBJ2-5	TRBV5-1	TRBD2	TGCGCCAGCACCGAAAATCTAGCGGGAGGGTCGACCCAGTACTTC	CASTENLAGGSTQYF
.	TRBJ1-6	TRBV6-1	.	TGTGCCACTGCACAGGGCAGGGATAATTCACCCCTCCACTTT	CATAQGRDNSPLHF
.	TRBJ1-2	TRBV4-1	TRBD1	TGCGCCAGCAGCGCCTCGCCGGGACAGGGCTATGGCTACACCTTC	CASSASPGQGYGYTF
.	TRBJ1-2	TRBV5-5	.	TGTGCCAGCAGCTTGGGAGGTTCCCTCTATGGCTACACCTTC	CASSLGGSLYGYTF
.	TRBJ2-1	TRBV1	.	TGCACCCCCCGCTCCGTGCAGTTCTTC	CTPRSVQFF
.	TRBJ1-5	TRBV2	.	TGTGCCAGCAGAGCCCCGACCGGAGCAGTTCAGCCCCAGCATTTT	CASRAPTGAVQPQHF
.	TRBJ1-4	TRBV13	.	TGTGCCAGCAGCCTGAAGAGGACGGGAAATGAAAAACTGTTTTTT	CASSLKRTGNEKLFF
.	TRBJ1-1	TRBV7-9	TRBD1	TGTGCCAGCACCTTACAGGGGGCGTCGGGTACTGAAGCTTTCTTT	CASTLQGASGTEAFF
.	TRBJ2-1	TRBV6-6	TRBD1	TGTGCCAGCAGTCCGGACAGGACCCGCTACAATGAGCAGTTCTTC	CASSPDRTRYNEQFF
.	TRBJ1-2	TRBV30	.	TGTGCCCGAGAGCGAGGGAGAGGCTACACCTTC	CARERGRGYTF
.	TRBJ1-1	TRBV10-2	.	TGCGCCAGCAGTGACTGGACAGAGAACACTGAAGCTTTCTTT	CASSDWTENTEAFF
.	TRBJ2-3	TRBV30	.	TGTGCCGGAAGCACTCTAGGGCGCACAGATACGCAGTATTTT	CAGSTLGRTDTQYF
.	TRBJ2-7	TRBV28	.	TGTGCCAGCAGTATCAGATACGAGCAGTACTTC	CASSIRYEQYF
few	TRBJ1-3	TRBV30	TRBD1	TGTGCCTGGAGGGGCCGGGACAGGGCTCCGGGAAACACCATATATTTT	CAWRGRDRAPGNTIYF
.	TRBJ2-3	TRBV27	TRBD1	TGTGCCAGCAGTGTACGACAGGGGCTTAGCACAGATACGCAGTATTTT	CASSVRQGLSTDTQYF
few	TRBJ1-2	TRBV5-4	.	TGTGCCACCCGACCAATTTCCGGTGGCTACACCTTC	CATRPISGGYTF
.	TRBJ2-7	TRBV10-3	.	TGTGCCATCACCCGGGAGTTTAACTCCTACGAGCAGTACTTC	CAITREFNSYEQYF
.	TRBJ2-5	TRBV6-5	.	TGTGCCAGCAGTTACTCAGGGGGAGCGGTAGAGACCCAGTACTTC	CASSYSGGAVETQYF
.	TRBJ2-4	TRBV19	.	TGTGCCAGTAGGACAGGAGGGAAAAACATTCAGTACTTC	CASRTGGKNIQYF